The subject of this entry is one T cell receptor beta chain. No cognate antigen has been identified for it. The sample holds no much larger clone one base away, and base qualities are not on file. The V end gives up 6 bases and the J end 6 bases, leaving 2 bases in the junction not matched to a gene. CDR1 and CDR2 are read off the germline V gene (reference sequence) as WNHNN and SYGVQD. Taken from cysteine to phenylalanine, the CDR3 has 14 residues. The retained sequence is limited to the CDR3, 42 bases, with the frame set at the first base. TCRbeta CDR3 regions were amplified from genomic DNA using the immunoSEQ Assay, a bias-controlled multiplex PCR. On the authors' methods: The number of nucleated cells in each sample was estimated from the amplification of reference gene primers within the assay. To quantify the absolute abundance of each unique TCRbeta CDR3 rearrangement, sequence reads were collapsed and filtered. For each sample, productive Simpson clonality was calculated as the square root of Simpson's diversity index over productive rearrangements. This is the immuneACCESS table as TCRdb keeps it, with only in-frame sequences that have V and J called. A part of the clones is gone; compared with another copy, unresolved V genes explain less than half, and the rest is unexplained. V and J calls and clone size are as listed in that table; D and trimming were resolved from the DNA. A total of approximately 39,000 clones appear in this sample, 80% to 90% of them only once. Less than 25% of the sample is in the top ten clones.

The entry originates in a study of blood T cell repertoires in COVID-19 (dated by TCRdb to 2018 to 2021). For the wider study: Samples covering the acute and convalescent phases of COVID-19 were provided by collaborators in the United States, Italy and Spain. The material from the prospective study consisted of cDNA or gDNA derived from T cells, B-cell-depleted T cells, or PBMCs. A de-identified subject ID, COVID-19 status, age in years and sex were almost always included in the sample metadata. The repertoires were released in a freely available public database intended as a resource for research on the immune response to SARS-CoV-2. The dataset comprised deeply sampled blood TCRbeta repertoires from subjects exposed to, actively infected with, or recovered from COVID-19. The samples were drawn from two sources: the first 160 participants of the ongoing ImmuneRACE study, and 1,000 to 1,500 subjects contributed by 6 global collaborators. Where HLA class I and class II types were available, the types were taken from metadata supplied by the sample provider, not from assay-based typing. Overall study results and their limits: The amount of clinical and demographic metadata varied by source and participant and was provided uncurated.

Whole blood was collected in K2EDTA tubes by collaborating institutions according to the institutions' own protocols. Collaborator samples were shipped for TCRbeta analysis as frozen whole blood, isolated PBMCs, or DNA extracted from either sample type. The TCR sequence derives from a man aged 45 to 65 with active or convalescent COVID-19. The chain uses TRBV10-1 and TRBJ2-2; 12 junctional bases match TRBD1. Input material: peripheral blood. CDR3 region: CASRGQGASGELFF. The bases are TGCGCCAGCAGGGGACAGGGGGCCTCCGGGGAGCTGTTTTTT.